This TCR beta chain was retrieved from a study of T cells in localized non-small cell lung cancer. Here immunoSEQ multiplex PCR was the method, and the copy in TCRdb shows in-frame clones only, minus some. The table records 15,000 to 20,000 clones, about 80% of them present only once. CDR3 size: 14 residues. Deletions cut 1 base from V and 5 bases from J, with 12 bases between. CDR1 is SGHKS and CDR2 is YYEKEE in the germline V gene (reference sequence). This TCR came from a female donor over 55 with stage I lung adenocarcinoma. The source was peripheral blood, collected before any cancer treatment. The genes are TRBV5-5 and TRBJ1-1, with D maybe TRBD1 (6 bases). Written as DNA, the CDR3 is TGTGCCAGCAGCTTGAGAGGGGGGGCGACTGAAGCTTTCTTT. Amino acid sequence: CASSLRGGATEAFF.